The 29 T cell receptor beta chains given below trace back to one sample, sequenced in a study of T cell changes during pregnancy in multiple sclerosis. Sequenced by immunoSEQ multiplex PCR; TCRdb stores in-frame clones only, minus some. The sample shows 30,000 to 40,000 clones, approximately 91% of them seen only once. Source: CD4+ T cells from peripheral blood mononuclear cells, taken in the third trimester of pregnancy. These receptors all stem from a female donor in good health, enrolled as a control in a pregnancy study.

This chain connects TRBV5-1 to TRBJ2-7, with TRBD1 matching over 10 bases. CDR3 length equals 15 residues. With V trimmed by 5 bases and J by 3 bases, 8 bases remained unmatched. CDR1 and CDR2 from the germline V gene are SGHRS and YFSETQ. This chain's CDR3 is CASRSTGGGFYEQYF. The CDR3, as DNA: TGCGCCAGCAGGTCGACAGGGGGCGGTTTCTACGAGCAGTACTTC.

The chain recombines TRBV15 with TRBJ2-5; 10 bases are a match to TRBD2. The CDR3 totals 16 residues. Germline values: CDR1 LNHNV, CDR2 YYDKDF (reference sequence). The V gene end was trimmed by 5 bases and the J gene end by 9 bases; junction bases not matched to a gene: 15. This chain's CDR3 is CATSAGSGGLPRPQYF. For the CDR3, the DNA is TGTGCCACCAGCGCTGGTAGCGGGGGGCTCCCGCGCCCCCAGTACTTC.

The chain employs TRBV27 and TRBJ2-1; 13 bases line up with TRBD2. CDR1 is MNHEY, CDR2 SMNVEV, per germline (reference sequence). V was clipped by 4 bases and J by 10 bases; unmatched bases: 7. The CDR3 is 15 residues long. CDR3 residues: CASSSGTSGIDEQFF. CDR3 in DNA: TGTGCCAGCAGTTCCGGGACTAGCGGGATCGACGAGCAGTTCTTC.

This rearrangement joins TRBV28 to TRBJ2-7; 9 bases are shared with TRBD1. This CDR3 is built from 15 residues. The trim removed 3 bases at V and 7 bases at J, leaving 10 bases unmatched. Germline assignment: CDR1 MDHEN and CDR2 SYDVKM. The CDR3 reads CASSFTGGISQEQYF. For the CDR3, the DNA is TGTGCCAGCAGTTTCACAGGGGGCATCTCTCAAGAGCAGTACTTC.

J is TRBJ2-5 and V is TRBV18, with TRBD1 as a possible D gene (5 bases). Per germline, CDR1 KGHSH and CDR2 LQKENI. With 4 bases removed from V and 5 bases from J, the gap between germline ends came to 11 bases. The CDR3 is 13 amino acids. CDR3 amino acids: CASSLGVLETQYF. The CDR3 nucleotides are TGTGCCAGCTCACTAGGGGTTTTGGAGACCCAGTACTTC.

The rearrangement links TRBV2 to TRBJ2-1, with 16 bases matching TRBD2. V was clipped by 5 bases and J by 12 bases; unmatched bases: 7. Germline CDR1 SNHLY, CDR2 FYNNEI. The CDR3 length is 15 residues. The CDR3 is CASSTGLAGGRGQFF. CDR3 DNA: TGTGCCAGCAGTACGGGACTAGCGGGGGGGCGCGGGCAGTTCTTC.

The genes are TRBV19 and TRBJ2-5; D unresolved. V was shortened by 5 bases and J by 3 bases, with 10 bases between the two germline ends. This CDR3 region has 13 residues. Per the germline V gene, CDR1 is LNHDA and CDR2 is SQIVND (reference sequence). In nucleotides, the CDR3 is TGTGCCAGTAGTCGTTGGGCAAAAGAGACCCAGTACTTC. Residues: CASSRWAKETQYF.

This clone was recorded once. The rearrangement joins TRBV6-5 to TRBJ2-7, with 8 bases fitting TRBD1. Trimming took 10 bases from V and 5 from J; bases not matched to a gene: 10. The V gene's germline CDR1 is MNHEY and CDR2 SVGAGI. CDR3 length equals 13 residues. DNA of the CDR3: TGTGCCACCCGGGCAGGGGGCGGGAACGAGCAGTACTTC. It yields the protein CATRAGGGNEQYF.

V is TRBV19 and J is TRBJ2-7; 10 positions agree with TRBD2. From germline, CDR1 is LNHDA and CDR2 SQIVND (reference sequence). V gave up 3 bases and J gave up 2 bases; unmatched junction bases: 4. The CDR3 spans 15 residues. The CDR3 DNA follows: TGTGCCAGTAGTATCTCGCTAGCGGGGGCCTACGAGCAGTACTTC. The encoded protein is CASSISLAGAYEQYF.

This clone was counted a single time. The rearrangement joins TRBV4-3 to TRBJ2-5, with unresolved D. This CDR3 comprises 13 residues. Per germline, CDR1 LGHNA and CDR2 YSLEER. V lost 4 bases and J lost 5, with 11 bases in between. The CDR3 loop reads CASSRGSWETQYF. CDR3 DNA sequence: TGCGCCAGCAGCCGAGGCTCTTGGGAGACCCAGTACTTC.

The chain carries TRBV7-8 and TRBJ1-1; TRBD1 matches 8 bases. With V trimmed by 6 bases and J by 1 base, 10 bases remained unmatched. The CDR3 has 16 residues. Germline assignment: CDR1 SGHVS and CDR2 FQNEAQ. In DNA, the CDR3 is TGTGCCAGCAGACAGGACAGGGTCCAGGGGAACACTGAAGCTTTCTTT. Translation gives CASRQDRVQGNTEAFF.

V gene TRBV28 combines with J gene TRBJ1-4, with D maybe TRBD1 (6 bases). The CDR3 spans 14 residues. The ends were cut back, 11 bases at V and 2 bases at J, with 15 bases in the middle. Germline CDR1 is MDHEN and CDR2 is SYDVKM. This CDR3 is CAAGNRVTNEKLFF. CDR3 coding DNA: TGTGCCGCAGGAAACAGGGTGACTAATGAAAAACTGTTTTTT.

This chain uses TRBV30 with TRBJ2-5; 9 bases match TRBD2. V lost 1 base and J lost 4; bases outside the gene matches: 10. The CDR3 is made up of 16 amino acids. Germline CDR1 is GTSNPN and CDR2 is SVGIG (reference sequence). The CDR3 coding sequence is TGTGCCTGGAGTGGGGGGGACCTAGCGGGGTTAGAGACCCAGTACTTC. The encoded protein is CAWSGGDLAGLETQYF.

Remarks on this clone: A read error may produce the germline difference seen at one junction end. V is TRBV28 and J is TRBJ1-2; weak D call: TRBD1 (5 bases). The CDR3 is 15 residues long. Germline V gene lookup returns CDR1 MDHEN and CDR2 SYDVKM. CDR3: CASTLVGRAHYGYTF. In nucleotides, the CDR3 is TGTGCCAGCACTTTAGTGGGCAGGGCCCACTATGGCTACACCTTC.

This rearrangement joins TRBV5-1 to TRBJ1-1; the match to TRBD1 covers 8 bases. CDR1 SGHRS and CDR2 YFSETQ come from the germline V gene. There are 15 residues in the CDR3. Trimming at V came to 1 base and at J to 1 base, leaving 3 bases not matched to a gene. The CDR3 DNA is TGCGCCAGCAGCTTGTCCGGGACAGGGAACACTGAAGCTTTCTTT. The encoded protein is CASSLSGTGNTEAFF. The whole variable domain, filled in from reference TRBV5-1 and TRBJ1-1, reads KAGVTQTPRYLIKTRGQQVTLSCSPISGHRSVSWYQQTPGQGLQFLFEYFSETQRNKGNFPGRFSGRQFSNSRSEMNVSTLELGDSALYLCASSLSGTGNTEAFFGQGTRLTVV.

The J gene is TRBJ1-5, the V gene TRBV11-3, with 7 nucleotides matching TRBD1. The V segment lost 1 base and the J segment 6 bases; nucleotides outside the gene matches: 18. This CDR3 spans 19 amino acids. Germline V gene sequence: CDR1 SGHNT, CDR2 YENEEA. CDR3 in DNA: TGTGCCAGCAGCTTAGGCCGCCCCCCAACAGGGGAGGTGATTCAGCCCCAGCATTTT. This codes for CASSLGRPPTGEVIQPQHF.

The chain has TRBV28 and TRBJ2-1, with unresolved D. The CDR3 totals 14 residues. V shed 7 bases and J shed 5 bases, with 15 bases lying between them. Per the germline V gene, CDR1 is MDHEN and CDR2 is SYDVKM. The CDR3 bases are TGTGCCAGCACCCCCCCCCGACTCAACAATGAGCAGTTCTTC. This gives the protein CASTPPRLNNEQFF.

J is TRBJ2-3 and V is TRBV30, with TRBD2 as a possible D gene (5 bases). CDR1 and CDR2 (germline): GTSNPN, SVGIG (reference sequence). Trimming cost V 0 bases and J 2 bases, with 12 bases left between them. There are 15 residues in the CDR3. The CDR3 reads CAWSVGLPLTDTQYF. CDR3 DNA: TGTGCCTGGAGTGTAGGACTGCCGCTCACAGATACGCAGTATTTT.

This chain's CDR3 is CAWSTTGKSNQPQHF. The CDR3 DNA reads TGTGCCTGGAGCACGACAGGGAAGTCAAATCAGCCCCAGCATTTT. The chain couples TRBV30 to TRBJ1-5; 7 nucleotides match TRBD1. Germline assignment: CDR1 GTSNPN and CDR2 SVGIG (reference sequence). V shed 3 bases, J shed 4 bases, and the junction held 9 bases outside the gene matches. This CDR3 has 15 amino acids.

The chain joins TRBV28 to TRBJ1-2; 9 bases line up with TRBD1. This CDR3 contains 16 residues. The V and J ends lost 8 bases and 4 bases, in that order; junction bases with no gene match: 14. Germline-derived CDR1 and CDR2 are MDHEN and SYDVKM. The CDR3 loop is CASQVDGGQGSYGYTF. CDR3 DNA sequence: TGTGCCAGCCAGGTAGACGGGGGACAGGGATCCTATGGCTACACCTTC.

This CDR3 is CASTEISSYEQYF. The CDR3 nucleotides read TGTGCCAGCACGGAGATCAGCTCCTACGAGCAGTACTTC. The V gene is TRBV6-5, the J gene TRBJ2-7; D ambiguous. V dropped 7 bases and J dropped 0 bases, with 10 bases sitting between them. There are 13 residues in the CDR3. Germline V gives CDR1 MNHEY, CDR2 SVGAGI.

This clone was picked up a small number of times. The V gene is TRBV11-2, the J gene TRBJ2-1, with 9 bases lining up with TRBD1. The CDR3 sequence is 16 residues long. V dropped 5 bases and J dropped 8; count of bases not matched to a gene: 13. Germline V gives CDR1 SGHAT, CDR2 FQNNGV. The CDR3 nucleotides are TGTGCCAGCAGCGTACTTCCGGGACAGGGTAAGGATGAGCAGTTCTTC. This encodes CASSVLPGQGKDEQFF.

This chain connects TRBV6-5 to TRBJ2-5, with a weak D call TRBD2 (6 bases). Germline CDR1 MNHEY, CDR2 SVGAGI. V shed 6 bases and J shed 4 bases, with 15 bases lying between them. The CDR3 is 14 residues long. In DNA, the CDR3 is TGTGCCAGCAGGACGGTAGCGGCGGGAGAGACCCAGTACTTC. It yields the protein CASRTVAAGETQYF.

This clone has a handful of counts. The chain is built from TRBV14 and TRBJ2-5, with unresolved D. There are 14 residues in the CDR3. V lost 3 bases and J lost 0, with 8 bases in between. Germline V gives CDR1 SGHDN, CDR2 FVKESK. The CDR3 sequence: CASSQNRYQETQYF. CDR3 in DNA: TGTGCCAGCAGCCAGAACAGATACCAAGAGACCCAGTACTTC.

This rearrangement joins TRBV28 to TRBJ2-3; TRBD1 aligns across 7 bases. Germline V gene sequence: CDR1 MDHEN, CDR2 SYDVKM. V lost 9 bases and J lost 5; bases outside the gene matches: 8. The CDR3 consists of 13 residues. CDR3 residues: CASARGLKDTQYF. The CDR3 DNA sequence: TGTGCCAGTGCAAGGGGGCTGAAAGATACGCAGTATTTT.

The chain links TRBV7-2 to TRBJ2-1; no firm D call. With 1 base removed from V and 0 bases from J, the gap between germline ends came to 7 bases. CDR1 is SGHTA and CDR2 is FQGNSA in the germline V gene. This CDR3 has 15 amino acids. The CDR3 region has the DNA TGTGCCAGCAGCTTAGTTTGGAGCTCCTACAATGAGCAGTTCTTC. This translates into CASSLVWSSYNEQFF.

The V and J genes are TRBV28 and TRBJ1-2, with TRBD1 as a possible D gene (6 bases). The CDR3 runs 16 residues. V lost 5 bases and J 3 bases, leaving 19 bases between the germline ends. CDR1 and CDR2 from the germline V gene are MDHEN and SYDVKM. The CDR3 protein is CASSGGGGGRDYGYTF. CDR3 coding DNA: TGTGCCAGCAGTGGAGGTGGTGGGGGCCGGGACTATGGCTACACCTTC.

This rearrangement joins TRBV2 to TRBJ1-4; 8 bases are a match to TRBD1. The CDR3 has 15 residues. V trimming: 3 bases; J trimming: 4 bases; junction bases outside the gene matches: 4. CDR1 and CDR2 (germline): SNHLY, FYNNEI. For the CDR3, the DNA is TGTGCCAGCAGTGAGCCAGGGGGCTTTAATGAAAAACTGTTTTTT. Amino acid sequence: CASSEPGGFNEKLFF.

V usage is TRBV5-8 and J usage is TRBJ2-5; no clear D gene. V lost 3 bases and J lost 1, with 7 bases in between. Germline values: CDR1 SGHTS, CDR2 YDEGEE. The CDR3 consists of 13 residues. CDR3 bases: TGTGCCAGCAGCTCCCGGAGCCAAGAGACCCAGTACTTC. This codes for CASSSRSQETQYF. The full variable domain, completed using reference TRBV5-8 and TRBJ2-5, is EAGVTQSPTHLIKTRGQQATLRCSPISGHTSVYWYQQALGLGLQFLLWYDEGEERNRGNFPPRFSGRQFPNYSSELNVNALELEDSALYLCASSSRSQETQYFGPGTRLLVL.